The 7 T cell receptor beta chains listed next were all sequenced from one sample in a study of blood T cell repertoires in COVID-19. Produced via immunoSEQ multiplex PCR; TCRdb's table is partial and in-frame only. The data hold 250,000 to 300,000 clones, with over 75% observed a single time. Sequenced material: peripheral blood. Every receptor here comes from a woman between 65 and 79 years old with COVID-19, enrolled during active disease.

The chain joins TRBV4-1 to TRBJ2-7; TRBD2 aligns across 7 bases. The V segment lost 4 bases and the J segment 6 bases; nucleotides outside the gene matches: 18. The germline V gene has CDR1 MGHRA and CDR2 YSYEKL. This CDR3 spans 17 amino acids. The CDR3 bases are TGCGCCAGCAGCCGTCAACCCCGGGACGGCGGGAGTTCCGAGCAGTACTTC. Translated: CASSRQPRDGGSSEQYF.

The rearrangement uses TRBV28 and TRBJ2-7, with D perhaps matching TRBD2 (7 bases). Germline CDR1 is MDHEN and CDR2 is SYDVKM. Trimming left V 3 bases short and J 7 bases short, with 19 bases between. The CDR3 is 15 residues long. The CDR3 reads CASSFPPEGGGEQYF. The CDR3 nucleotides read TGTGCCAGCAGTTTCCCTCCGGAGGGAGGGGGTGAGCAGTACTTC.

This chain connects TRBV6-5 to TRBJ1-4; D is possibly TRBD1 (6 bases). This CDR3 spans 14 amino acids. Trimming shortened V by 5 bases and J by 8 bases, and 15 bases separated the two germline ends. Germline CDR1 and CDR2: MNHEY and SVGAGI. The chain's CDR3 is CASSTQGLGEKLFF. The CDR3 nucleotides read TGTGCCAGCAGTACCCAGGGGCTTGGGGAAAAACTGTTTTTT.

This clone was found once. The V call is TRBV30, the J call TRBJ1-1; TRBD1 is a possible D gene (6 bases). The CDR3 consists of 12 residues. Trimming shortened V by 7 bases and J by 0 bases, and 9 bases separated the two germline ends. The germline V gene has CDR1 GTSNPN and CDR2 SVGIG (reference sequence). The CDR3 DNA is TGTGCCTACGGACAGCTGAACACTGAAGCTTTCTTT. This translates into CAYGQLNTEAFF. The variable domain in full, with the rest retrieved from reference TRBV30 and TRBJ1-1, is SQTIHQWPATLVQPVGSPLSLECTVEGTSNPNLYWYRQAAGRGLQLLFYSVGIGQISSEVPQNLSASRPQDRQFILSSKKLLLSDSGFYLCAYGQLNTEAFFGQGTRLTVV.

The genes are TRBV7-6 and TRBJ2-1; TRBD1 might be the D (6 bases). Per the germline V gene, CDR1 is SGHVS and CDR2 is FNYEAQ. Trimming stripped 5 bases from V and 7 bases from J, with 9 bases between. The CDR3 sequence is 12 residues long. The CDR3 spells CASSPTGNEQFF. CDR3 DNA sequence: TGTGCCAGCAGCCCGACAGGAAATGAGCAGTTCTTC.

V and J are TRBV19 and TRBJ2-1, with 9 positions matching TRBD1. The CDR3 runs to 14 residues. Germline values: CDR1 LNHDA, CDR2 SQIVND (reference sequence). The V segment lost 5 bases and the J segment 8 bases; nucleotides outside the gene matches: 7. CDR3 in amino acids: CASSPLQGAHEQFF. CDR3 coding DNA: TGTGCCAGTAGTCCCCTACAGGGGGCTCATGAGCAGTTCTTC.

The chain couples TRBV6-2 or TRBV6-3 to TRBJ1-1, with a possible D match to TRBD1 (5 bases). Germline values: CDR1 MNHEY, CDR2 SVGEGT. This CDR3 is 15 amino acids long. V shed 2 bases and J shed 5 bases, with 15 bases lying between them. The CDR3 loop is CASSYPTGGMTEAFF. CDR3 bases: TGTGCCAGCAGTTACCCTACCGGGGGTATGACTGAAGCTTTCTTT.